This is a list of T cell receptor beta chains from one sample in a study of blood T cells in healthy people across ages. TCRdb reprocessed the 5' RACE reads with MiXCR, giving one entry per CDR3 protein. The repertoire includes about 1.4 million distinct CDR3 sequences, around 59% of them detected once, and over 6.5% sits in the top ten. Sequenced input: blood. Every receptor here comes from a man younger than 35 in good health. The conserved cysteine and the conserved F or W are not part of the CDR3 here.

v_gene: TRBV5-1; j_gene: TRBJ1-5; CDR3aa: ASSSSGGQPQH
v_gene: TRBV7-2; j_gene: TRBJ2-1; CDR3aa: ASSLDPASPKNEQF
v_gene: TRBV7-9; j_gene: TRBJ2-5; CDR3aa: ASSFPSEETQY
v_gene: TRBV20-1; j_gene: TRBJ1-1; CDR3aa: SAARQGTAEAF
v_gene: TRBV20-1; j_gene: TRBJ2-7; CDR3aa: SARGITGPQYEQY
v_gene: TRBV29-1; j_gene: TRBJ1-1; CDR3aa: SVEGGQRGTEAF
v_gene: TRBV15; j_gene: -; CDR3aa: ATSRDRGTGSHEQY
v_gene: TRBV7-9; j_gene: TRBJ2-7; CDR3aa: ASREEGQFREQY
v_gene: TRBV12-3/TRBV12-4; j_gene: TRBJ2-7; CDR3aa: ASSLYTSGSVSYEQY
v_gene: TRBV12-3/TRBV12-4; j_gene: TRBJ1-2; CDR3aa: ASSDWEYGYT
v_gene: TRBV27; j_gene: -; CDR3aa: ASAEGSEETQF
v_gene: TRBV24-1; j_gene: TRBJ2-1; CDR3aa: ATSPTSYNEQF
v_gene: TRBV6-2/TRBV6-3; j_gene: TRBJ1-5; CDR3aa: ASSTRTGLNQPQH
v_gene: TRBV19; j_gene: TRBJ1-1; CDR3aa: ASNQATSNTEAF
v_gene: TRBV6-1; j_gene: TRBJ1-4; CDR3aa: ASSEWWGWPEKLF
v_gene: TRBV4-1; j_gene: TRBJ2-7; CDR3aa: ASSPARGGSYEQY
v_gene: TRBV7-8; j_gene: TRBJ1-1; CDR3aa: ASGSVNTEAF
v_gene: TRBV7-6; j_gene: TRBJ2-7; CDR3aa: ASSPSNWRVAYEQY
v_gene: TRBV18; j_gene: TRBJ1-1; CDR3aa: ASSAGGGGAEAF
v_gene: TRBV7-2; j_gene: TRBJ2-3; CDR3aa: ASSPVEGQAQY
v_gene: TRBV20-1; j_gene: -; CDR3aa: SARGASGVYEQY
v_gene: TRBV24-1; j_gene: TRBJ2-5; CDR3aa: ATSEPGTGDVTQY
v_gene: TRBV4-1; j_gene: TRBJ2-7; CDR3aa: ASSPRDGSNEQY
v_gene: TRBV27; j_gene: TRBJ2-1; CDR3aa: ASSLWESGEQF
v_gene: TRBV29-1; j_gene: TRBJ1-2; CDR3aa: SVEEPKGGANYGYT
v_gene: TRBV28; j_gene: TRBJ1-1; CDR3aa: ASSFWGRDTEAF
v_gene: TRBV12-3/TRBV12-4; j_gene: TRBJ2-3; CDR3aa: ASSFGRGAEDTQY
v_gene: TRBV20-1; j_gene: TRBJ1-1; CDR3aa: SARESPGTGVNTEAF
v_gene: TRBV29-1; j_gene: TRBJ1-2; CDR3aa: SVEVTGTGEGLYGYT
v_gene: TRBV20-1; j_gene: TRBJ1-4; CDR3aa: SASLAGEKLF
v_gene: TRBV10-3; j_gene: TRBJ1-4; CDR3aa: AIRLDREKANEKLF
v_gene: TRBV3-1; j_gene: TRBJ2-1; CDR3aa: ASSLTSSGTSSYNEQF
v_gene: TRBV6-5; j_gene: TRBJ2-3; CDR3aa: ASSRAKLDTQY
v_gene: TRBV7-9; j_gene: TRBJ1-4; CDR3aa: ASSLLVIEKLF
v_gene: TRBV12-3/TRBV12-4; j_gene: TRBJ1-2; CDR3aa: ASKPGQGAGGYT
v_gene: TRBV9; j_gene: TRBJ1-1; CDR3aa: ASSVEGALNTEAF
v_gene: TRBV24-1; j_gene: TRBJ2-5; CDR3aa: ATSDPVLAETQY